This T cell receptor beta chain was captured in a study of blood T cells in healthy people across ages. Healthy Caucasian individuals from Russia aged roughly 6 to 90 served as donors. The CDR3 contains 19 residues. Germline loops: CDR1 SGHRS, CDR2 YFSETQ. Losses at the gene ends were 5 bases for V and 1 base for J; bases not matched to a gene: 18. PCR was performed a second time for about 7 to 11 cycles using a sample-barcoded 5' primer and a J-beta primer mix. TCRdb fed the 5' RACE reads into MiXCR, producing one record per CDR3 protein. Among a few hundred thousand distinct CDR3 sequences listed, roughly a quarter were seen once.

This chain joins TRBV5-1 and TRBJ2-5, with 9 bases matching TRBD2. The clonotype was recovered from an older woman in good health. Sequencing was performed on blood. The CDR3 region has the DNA TGCGCCAGCAGGGGGGGAGAGATAGCGGGAGCCCGTATCCAAGAGACCCAGTACTTC. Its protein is CASRGGEIAGARIQETQYF.